The present TCR beta chain was sequenced within a study of blood T cell repertoires in COVID-19. Study overall: The analysed material was cDNA or gDNA that came from T cells, B-cell-depleted T cells, or PBMCs.

Method: immunoSEQ multiplex PCR; TCRdb's copy keeps in-frame clones and lacks some. Of approximately 90,000 clones detected, approximately 79% appear once; the ten largest clones hold around 11%. V shed 3 bases, J shed 4 bases, and the junction held 6 bases outside the gene matches. Germline V gene data show CDR1 as SGHTS and CDR2 as YDEGEE. This CDR3 has 15 amino acids. Material: peripheral blood. This sequence originates from a man in his 70s with acute or convalescent COVID-19. The chain has TRBV5-8 and TRBJ1-5; 8 positions agree with TRBD1. CDR3 residues: CASSSRDRINQPQHF. DNA for the CDR3: TGTGCCAGCAGCTCTCGGGACAGGATAAATCAGCCCCAGCATTTT.